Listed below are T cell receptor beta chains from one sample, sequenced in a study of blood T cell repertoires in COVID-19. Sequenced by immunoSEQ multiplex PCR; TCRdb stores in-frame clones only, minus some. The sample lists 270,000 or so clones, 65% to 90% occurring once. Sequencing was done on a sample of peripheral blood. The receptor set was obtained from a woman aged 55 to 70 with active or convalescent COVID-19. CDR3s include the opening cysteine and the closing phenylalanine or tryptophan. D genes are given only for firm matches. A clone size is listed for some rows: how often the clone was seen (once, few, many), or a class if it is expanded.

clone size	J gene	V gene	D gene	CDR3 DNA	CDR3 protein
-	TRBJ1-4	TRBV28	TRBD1	TGTGCCAGCAGTTCCACAGGGGGACTGTTTTTT	CASSSTGGLFF
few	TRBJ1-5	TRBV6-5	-	TGTGCCAGCAGAGGCGGTTCCCATCAGCCCCAGCATTTT	CASRGGSHQPQHF
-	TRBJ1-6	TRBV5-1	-	TGCGCCAGCAGCTTGTTGCCCGGGGAGGGTTCACCCCTCCACTTT	CASSLLPGEGSPLHF
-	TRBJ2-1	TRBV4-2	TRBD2	TGTGCCAGCAGCCAGGACCCCGCGGGGCGGGGGGCTAACAATGAGCAGTTCTTC	CASSQDPAGRGANNEQFF
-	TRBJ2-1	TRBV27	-	TGTGCCAGCAGTTTGGACGGGGGGCCGAATGAGCAGTTCTTC	CASSLDGGPNEQFF
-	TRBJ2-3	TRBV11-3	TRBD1	TGTGCCAGCAGCTCTAGCCGAATCCGGGACAGGGGCACAGATACGCAGTATTTT	CASSSSRIRDRGTDTQYF
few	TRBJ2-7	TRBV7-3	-	TGTGCCAGCAGCTCGAACTCTGGCGAGCAGTACTTC	CASSSNSGEQYF
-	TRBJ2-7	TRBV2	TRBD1	TGTGCCAGCCAGGGACAGGGGAACTACGAGCAGTACTTC	CASQGQGNYEQYF
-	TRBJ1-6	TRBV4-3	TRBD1	TGCGCCAGCAGCCAAGGGCAGGGGGCGCCGGGTTCACCCCTCCACTTT	CASSQGQGAPGSPLHF
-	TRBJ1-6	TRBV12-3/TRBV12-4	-	TGTGCCAGCAGCCCGGGGGGGGCACCCCTCCACTTT	CASSPGGAPLHF
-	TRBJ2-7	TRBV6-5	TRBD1	TGTGCCAGCAGTTACAGGGGGCTGGGGGAGCAGTACTTC	CASSYRGLGEQYF
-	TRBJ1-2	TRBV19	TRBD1	TGTGCCAGTAGTATAGACAGGGACAGCGGTGGCTACACCTTC	CASSIDRDSGGYTF
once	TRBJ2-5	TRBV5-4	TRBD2	TGTGCCAGCAGCCCGGGACTAGCGGGAAAAGAGACCCAGTACTTC	CASSPGLAGKETQYF
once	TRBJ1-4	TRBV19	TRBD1	TGTGCCAGTAGTACCCACCGCAACAGGGGGCGCGGTGAAAAACTGTTTTTT	CASSTHRNRGRGEKLFF
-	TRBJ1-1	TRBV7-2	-	TGTGCCAGCAGCTTAGCTAGCTCCTACACTGAAGCTTTCTTT	CASSLASSYTEAFF